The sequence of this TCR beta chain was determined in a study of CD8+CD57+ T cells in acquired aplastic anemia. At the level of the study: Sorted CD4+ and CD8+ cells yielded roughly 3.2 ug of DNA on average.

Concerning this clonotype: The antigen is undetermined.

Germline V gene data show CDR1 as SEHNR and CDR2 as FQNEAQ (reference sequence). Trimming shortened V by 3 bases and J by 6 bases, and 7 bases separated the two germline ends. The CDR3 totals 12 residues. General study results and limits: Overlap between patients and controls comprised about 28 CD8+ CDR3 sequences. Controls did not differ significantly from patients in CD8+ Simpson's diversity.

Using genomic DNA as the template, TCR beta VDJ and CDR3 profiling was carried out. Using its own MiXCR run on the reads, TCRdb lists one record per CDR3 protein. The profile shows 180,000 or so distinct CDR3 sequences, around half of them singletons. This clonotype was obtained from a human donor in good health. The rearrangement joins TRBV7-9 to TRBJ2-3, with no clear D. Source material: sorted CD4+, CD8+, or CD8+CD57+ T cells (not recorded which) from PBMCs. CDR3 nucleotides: TGTGCCAGCAGCTTCCTGGGTGATACGCAGTATTTT. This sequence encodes CASSFLGDTQYF.